A selection of T cell receptor beta chains follows, all from one sample in a study of graft-versus-host responses after intestinal transplantation. Sequenced by immunoSEQ multiplex PCR; TCRdb stores in-frame clones only, minus some. The table records tens of thousands of clones, less than 95% of them present only once. The antigens of these receptors remain unknown. The material was unstimulated CD8+ T cells sorted from spleen or lymph node cells, obtained before intestinal transplant. These receptors came from a human donor who received an intestinal transplant. Each CDR3 is given with its conserved first and last residue. D genes are given only for firm matches. Where a row states a size, it is once, few, many or the class of an expanded clone; other rows omit it.

D,size,J,V,DNA,CDR3
TRBD1,NA,TRBJ1-2,TRBV2,TGTGCCAGCTGGACAGGGGGAAACTATGGCTACACCTTC,CASWTGGNYGYTF
TRBD1,NA,TRBJ1-2,TRBV18,TGTGCCAGCTCACCCTACGGGACAGGAGTCCAAGCTAACTATGGCTACACCTTC,CASSPYGTGVQANYGYTF
NA,NA,TRBJ2-7,TRBV7-9,TGTGCCAGCAGCCAGCGACAGGATCCCTTCCACGAGCAGTACTTC,CASSQRQDPFHEQYF
NA,NA,TRBJ2-7,TRBV2,TGTGCCAGCAGCCCCCAGGGTCGAAGCGAGCAGTACTTC,CASSPQGRSEQYF
TRBD2,NA,TRBJ2-3,TRBV11-2,TGTGCCAGCAGCTTGCGGGGGGGGACCACTCGGGCAGATACGCAGTATTTT,CASSLRGGTTRADTQYF
NA,NA,TRBJ2-7,TRBV2,TGTGCCAGCATCGTGAGCGCACACTCCTACGAGCAGTACTTC,CASIVSAHSYEQYF
TRBD2,NA,TRBJ2-7,TRBV11-2,TGTGCCAGCAGCACCCTAGCGGGACCCGACGAGCAGTACTTC,CASSTLAGPDEQYF
NA,once,TRBJ2-1,TRBV5-1,TGCGCCAGCAGCTTGGACTTAAACAATGAGCAGTTCTTC,CASSLDLNNEQFF
NA,once,TRBJ2-1,TRBV6-5,TGTGCCAGCAGCCTCGTCCCGGACAATGAGCAGTTCTTC,CASSLVPDNEQFF
TRBD2,NA,TRBJ2-2,TRBV9,TGTGCCAGCAGCGACAGAGGACTAGCGGGCACCGGGGAGCTGTTTTTT,CASSDRGLAGTGELFF
TRBD2,NA,TRBJ2-1,TRBV2,TGTGCCAGCAGTTGGACTAGCGGGGGAGATTACAATGAGCAGTTCTTC,CASSWTSGGDYNEQFF
NA,NA,TRBJ1-6,TRBV23-1,TGCGCCAGCAGTCAATCGCACAGGGACAATTCACCCCTCCACTTT,CASSQSHRDNSPLHF
NA,once,TRBJ2-2,TRBV6-5,TGTGCCAGCAGTTATGATCCCAGGTACACCGGGGAGCTGTTTTTT,CASSYDPRYTGELFF
NA,NA,TRBJ1-2,TRBV29-1,TGCAGCGCGGGACTGAGCGATGGCTACACCTTC,CSAGLSDGYTF
NA,NA,TRBJ2-1,TRBV9,TGTGCCAGCAGCCCCTCGACAGTTCTCAATGAGCAGTTCTTC,CASSPSTVLNEQFF
TRBD1,NA,TRBJ1-4,TRBV15,TGTGCCACCAGCAGAGATGGGACAGGGGCTGAAAAACTGTTTTTT,CATSRDGTGAEKLFF
NA,NA,TRBJ2-3,TRBV9,TGTGCCAGCAGCGTAAGTCCGGGAACAGATACGCAGTATTTT,CASSVSPGTDTQYF
TRBD1,NA,TRBJ1-6,TRBV9,TGTGCCAGCAGCGCCCGGACAGGGGATAATTCACCCCTCCACTTT,CASSARTGDNSPLHF
TRBD1,NA,TRBJ2-7,TRBV5-8,TGTGCCAGCAGCTTGGAGGGGGCCGACGAGCAGTACTTC,CASSLEGADEQYF
NA,NA,TRBJ1-2,TRBV19,TGTGCCAGTAGTATAGCCCTAACAGGGCCGGATGGCTACACCTTC,CASSIALTGPDGYTF
NA,NA,TRBJ1-1,TRBV27,TGTGCCAGAAAACAGGCCATGAACACTGAAGCTTTCTTT,CARKQAMNTEAFF
TRBD1,NA,TRBJ1-1,TRBV9,TGTGCCAGCAGCGTTGGCTCCCAGGGGGATAACACTGAAGCTTTCTTT,CASSVGSQGDNTEAFF
NA,NA,TRBJ1-2,TRBV5-6,TGTGCCAGCAGCTCGGAAGGGGAGGCCTTCTATGGCTACACCTTC,CASSSEGEAFYGYTF
NA,NA,TRBJ1-1,TRBV19,TGTGCCAGTAGCCCACCACTGGGAGGGGCCACTGAAGCTTTCTTT,CASSPPLGGATEAFF
TRBD2,once,TRBJ2-4,TRBV5-8,TGTGCCAGCAGCGTAATAGCGGGGGGCCCCCAAAACATTCAGTACTTC,CASSVIAGGPQNIQYF
NA,NA,TRBJ2-5,TRBV5-4,TGTGCCAGCACCCCAGAGCTGGGCTCCCAAGAGACCCAGTACTTC,CASTPELGSQETQYF
TRBD2,NA,TRBJ2-5,TRBV2,TGTGCCAGCGGGGGGGTAGCGGGGGATCAAGAGACCCAGTACTTC,CASGGVAGDQETQYF
NA,NA,TRBJ2-1,TRBV4-1,TGCGCCAGCAGCCAAGATCGGGGGTTCGGGAATGAGCAGTTCTTC,CASSQDRGFGNEQFF
NA,NA,TRBJ1-1,TRBV27,TGTGCCAGCAGTTTATCTGAGACAGTAGGCACTGAAGCTTTCTTT,CASSLSETVGTEAFF
TRBD2,NA,TRBJ2-3,TRBV9,TGTGCCAGCAGCGTAGTTGCGGGGGGGGCGGGGGATACGCAGTATTTT,CASSVVAGGAGDTQYF
NA,few,TRBJ1-1,TRBV6-1,TGTGCCAGCAGTATACCAGGAGAAGCTTTCTTT,CASSIPGEAFF
NA,NA,TRBJ1-4,TRBV6-6,TGTGCCAGCAGTTTCGGCCCCGGGGTGGAAAAACTGTTTTTT,CASSFGPGVEKLFF
TRBD1,NA,TRBJ1-5,TRBV2,TGTGCCAGCAGTGAGGGCTACAGGGGGGATCAGCCCCAGCATTTT,CASSEGYRGDQPQHF
NA,once,TRBJ2-7,TRBV5-4,TGTGCCAGCAGCTTGGACTTCGGGGACTCGTCCTACGAGCAGTACTTC,CASSLDFGDSSYEQYF
NA,NA,TRBJ2-7,TRBV7-6,TGTGCCAGCAGCGATGGAGGATGGCCGCCCTACGAGCAGTACTTC,CASSDGGWPPYEQYF
TRBD1,NA,TRBJ1-1,TRBV25-1,TGTGCCAGCAGTGGCGGGACAGCCGGGAACACTGAAGCTTTCTTT,CASSGGTAGNTEAFF
TRBD1,NA,TRBJ1-2,TRBV6-1,TGTGCCAGCAGTGACCTCGGGACAGGGGGCTATGGCTACACCTTC,CASSDLGTGGYGYTF
NA,NA,TRBJ1-2,TRBV19,TGTGCCAGTATGTGGGGGCGCGGGTATGGCTACACCTTC,CASMWGRGYGYTF
TRBD1,NA,TRBJ1-6,TRBV2,TGTGCCAGCAGATTGACAGGGGGGAATTCACCCCTCCACTTT,CASRLTGGNSPLHF
NA,NA,TRBJ1-2,TRBV11-1,TGTGCCAGCAGCTTTCCAGGGGCCGGCTACACCTTC,CASSFPGAGYTF
NA,NA,TRBJ1-1,TRBV7-3,TGTGCCAGCAGCTTACTTGGGGGCAACACTGAAGCTTTCTTT,CASSLLGGNTEAFF
NA,NA,TRBJ2-4,TRBV5-1,TGCGCCAGCAGCTTGGGCTGGGACTTCACCAAAAACATTCAGTACTTC,CASSLGWDFTKNIQYF